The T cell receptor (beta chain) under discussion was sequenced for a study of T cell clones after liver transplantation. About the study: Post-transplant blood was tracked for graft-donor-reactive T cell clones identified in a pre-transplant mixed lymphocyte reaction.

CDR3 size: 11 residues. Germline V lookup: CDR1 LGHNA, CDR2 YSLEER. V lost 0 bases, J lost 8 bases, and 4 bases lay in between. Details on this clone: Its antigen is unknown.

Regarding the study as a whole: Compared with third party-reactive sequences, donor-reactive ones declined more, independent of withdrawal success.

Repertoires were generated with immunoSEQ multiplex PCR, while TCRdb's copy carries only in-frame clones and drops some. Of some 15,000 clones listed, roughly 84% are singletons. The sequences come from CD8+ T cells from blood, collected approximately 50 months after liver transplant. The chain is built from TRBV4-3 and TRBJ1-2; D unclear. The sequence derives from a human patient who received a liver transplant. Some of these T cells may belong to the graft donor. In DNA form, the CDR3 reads TGCGCCAGCAGCCAAGATCAGGGCTACACCTTC. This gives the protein CASSQDQGYTF.